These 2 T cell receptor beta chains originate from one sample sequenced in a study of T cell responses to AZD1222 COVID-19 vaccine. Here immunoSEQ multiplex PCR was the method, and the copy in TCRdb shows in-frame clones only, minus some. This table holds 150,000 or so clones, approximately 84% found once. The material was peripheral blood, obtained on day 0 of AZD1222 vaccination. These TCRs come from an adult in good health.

The CDR3 DNA sequence: TGTGCTAGTGGTTTGGAAGACACTGGCTACACCTTC. Its protein product is CASGLEDTGYTF. This rearrangement joins TRBV12-5 to TRBJ1-2; D gene uncertain. Looked up from germline, CDR1 is LGHNT and CDR2 is FRNRAP. The CDR3 covers 12 residues. Trimming shortened V by 1 base and J by 7 bases, and 7 bases separated the two germline ends.

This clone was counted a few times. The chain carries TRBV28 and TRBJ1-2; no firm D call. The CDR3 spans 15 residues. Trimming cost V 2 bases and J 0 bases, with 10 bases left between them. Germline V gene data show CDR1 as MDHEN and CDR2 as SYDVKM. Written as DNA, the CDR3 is TGTGCCAGCAGTTTAAAGTCCAGATCTAACTATGGCTACACCTTC. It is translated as CASSLKSRSNYGYTF.